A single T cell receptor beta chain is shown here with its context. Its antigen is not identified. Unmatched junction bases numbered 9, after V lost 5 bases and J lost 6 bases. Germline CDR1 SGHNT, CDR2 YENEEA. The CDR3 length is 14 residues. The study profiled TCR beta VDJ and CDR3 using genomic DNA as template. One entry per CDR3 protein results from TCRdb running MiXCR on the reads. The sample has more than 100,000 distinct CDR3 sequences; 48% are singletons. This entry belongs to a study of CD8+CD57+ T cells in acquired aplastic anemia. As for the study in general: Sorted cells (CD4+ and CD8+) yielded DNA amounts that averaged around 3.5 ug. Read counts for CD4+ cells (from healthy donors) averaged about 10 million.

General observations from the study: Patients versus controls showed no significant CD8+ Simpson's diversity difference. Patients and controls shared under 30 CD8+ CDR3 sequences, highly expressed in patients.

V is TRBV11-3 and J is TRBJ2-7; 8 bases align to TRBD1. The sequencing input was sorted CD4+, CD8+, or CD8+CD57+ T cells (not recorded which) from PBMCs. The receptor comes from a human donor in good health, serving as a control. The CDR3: CASSLRTGIGEQYF. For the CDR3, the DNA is TGTGCCAGCAGCCTCCGGACAGGGATAGGCGAGCAGTACTTC.